Listed below are T cell receptor beta chains from one sample, sequenced in a study of T cell responses to AZD1222 COVID-19 vaccine. Here immunoSEQ multiplex PCR was the method, and the copy in TCRdb shows in-frame clones only, minus some. In the table there are approximately 180,000 clones, around 93% of which are singletons. The specimen comprised peripheral blood, sampled 28 days after the second dose of the MenACWY control vaccine. The receptors originated from an adult who received the MenACWY meningococcal vaccine as a control. Each CDR3 is given with its conserved first and last residue. Fields, in order: CDR3 DNA, CDR3 protein, D gene, J gene, V gene, clone size. The D gene is left open where the match is weak. Clone size is stated in some rows and not others, as once, few, many or a class when expanded.

CDR3nt: TGTGCCAGCAGCCAGGGAATTCGGGCGGATAACTATGGCTACACCTTC
CDR3aa: CASSQGIRADNYGYTF
d_gene: .
j_gene: TRBJ1-2
v_gene: TRBV4-2
abundance: .

CDR3nt: TGTGCCAGTAGAAATAGCGGGGGTTCCTACGAGCAGTACTTC
CDR3aa: CASRNSGGSYEQYF
d_gene: TRBD2
j_gene: TRBJ2-7
v_gene: TRBV19
abundance: .

CDR3nt: TGTGCCAGCACTAAGACAGACAACTATGGCTACACCTTC
CDR3aa: CASTKTDNYGYTF
d_gene: .
j_gene: TRBJ1-2
v_gene: TRBV12-3/TRBV12-4
abundance: .

CDR3nt: TGTGCCAGCAGTTTACAGGGGGCTGGCAATCAGCCCCAGCATTTT
CDR3aa: CASSLQGAGNQPQHF
d_gene: TRBD1
j_gene: TRBJ1-5
v_gene: TRBV6-5
abundance: .

CDR3nt: TGTGCCAGCAGCGTCGGGGTAACTAATGAAAAACTGTTTTTT
CDR3aa: CASSVGVTNEKLFF
d_gene: .
j_gene: TRBJ1-4
v_gene: TRBV9
abundance: few

CDR3nt: TGTGCCAGCAGTTACCAGAGCGGGACGAGCTCCTACGAGCAGTACTTC
CDR3aa: CASSYQSGTSSYEQYF
d_gene: TRBD2
j_gene: TRBJ2-7
v_gene: TRBV6-2/TRBV6-3
abundance: .

CDR3nt: TGTGCCACCGGCCACGCGGGCATAGCGGCTAGCACAGATACGCAGTATTTT
CDR3aa: CATGHAGIAASTDTQYF
d_gene: .
j_gene: TRBJ2-3
v_gene: TRBV15
abundance: once

CDR3nt: TGTGCCAGTAGTATTGGCCAGAGCACAGATACGCAGTATTTT
CDR3aa: CASSIGQSTDTQYF
d_gene: .
j_gene: TRBJ2-3
v_gene: TRBV19
abundance: once

CDR3nt: TGTGCCAGCAGCCCCGACGGAGTCTCCTACGAGCAGTACTTC
CDR3aa: CASSPDGVSYEQYF
d_gene: .
j_gene: TRBJ2-7
v_gene: TRBV5-6
abundance: .

CDR3nt: TGTGCCAGCAGTTACGGTAGCAATCAGCCCCAGCATTTT
CDR3aa: CASSYGSNQPQHF
d_gene: .
j_gene: TRBJ1-5
v_gene: TRBV6-2/TRBV6-3
abundance: .

CDR3nt: TGTGCCTGGAGTCTTGGGGGCGGACTTAATAAGGCACCCCTCCACTTT
CDR3aa: CAWSLGGGLNKAPLHF
d_gene: .
j_gene: TRBJ1-6
v_gene: TRBV30
abundance: .

CDR3nt: TGTGCCAGCAGTGAACTAATAACGGAGGGGGCCTCCTACGAGCAGTACTTC
CDR3aa: CASSELITEGASYEQYF
d_gene: .
j_gene: TRBJ2-7
v_gene: TRBV6-1
abundance: once

CDR3nt: TGTGCCAGCAGTGAATGGGCTGAAGCTTTCTTT
CDR3aa: CASSEWAEAFF
d_gene: .
j_gene: TRBJ1-1
v_gene: TRBV25-1
abundance: .

CDR3nt: TGTGCCACCAGCAGCGCCTCAGGGGGGACTGAAGCTTTCTTT
CDR3aa: CATSSASGGTEAFF
d_gene: TRBD1
j_gene: TRBJ1-1
v_gene: TRBV15
abundance: .

CDR3nt: TGTGCCAGCAGCCGTAGCGGGGGGGTGACTTTT
CDR3aa: CASSRSGGVTF
d_gene: TRBD2
j_gene: TRBJ2-3
v_gene: TRBV7-2
abundance: .

CDR3nt: TGTGCCAGCACCTCCCCCCGACAGCACTATGGCTACACCTTC
CDR3aa: CASTSPRQHYGYTF
d_gene: .
j_gene: TRBJ1-2
v_gene: TRBV6-5
abundance: .

CDR3nt: TGTGCCAGCAGTTACTTGGGGGTAGGGGAAAAACTGTTTTTT
CDR3aa: CASSYLGVGEKLFF
d_gene: .
j_gene: TRBJ1-4
v_gene: TRBV6-5
abundance: .

CDR3nt: TGTGCCAGCAGGGGGCTCAGCGCTGGCGAGCAGTACTTC
CDR3aa: CASRGLSAGEQYF
d_gene: .
j_gene: TRBJ2-7
v_gene: TRBV28
abundance: .

CDR3nt: TGTGCCAGCAGTTACGGGGGGCGGAGGGTGGGCACTGAAGCTTTCTTT
CDR3aa: CASSYGGRRVGTEAFF
d_gene: .
j_gene: TRBJ1-1
v_gene: TRBV6-5
abundance: .

CDR3nt: TGTGCCTGGAGTAATAAACAGGGACAACTGTTTTTT
CDR3aa: CAWSNKQGQLFF
d_gene: .
j_gene: TRBJ1-4
v_gene: TRBV30
abundance: .

CDR3nt: TGTGCCAGCTCACGGAACAGGGACCGGAACACTGAAGCTTTCTTT
CDR3aa: CASSRNRDRNTEAFF
d_gene: .
j_gene: TRBJ1-1
v_gene: TRBV18
abundance: .

CDR3nt: TGTGCCTGGATACTCCACAGTAACTATGGCTACACCTTC
CDR3aa: CAWILHSNYGYTF
d_gene: .
j_gene: TRBJ1-2
v_gene: TRBV30
abundance: once

CDR3nt: TGTGCTAGTGGGCCTGAAGGGGGATACACTGAAGCTTTCTTT
CDR3aa: CASGPEGGYTEAFF
d_gene: .
j_gene: TRBJ1-1
v_gene: TRBV12-5
abundance: .

CDR3nt: TGTGCCAGCAGTTACTCCGGGGGGGCCGGTACGCAGTATTTT
CDR3aa: CASSYSGGAGTQYF
d_gene: TRBD2
j_gene: TRBJ2-3
v_gene: TRBV6-2/TRBV6-3
abundance: .

CDR3nt: TGTGCCAGCAGCCTAGCGGGCCCAGGGCAAGGTACGCAGTATTTT
CDR3aa: CASSLAGPGQGTQYF
d_gene: TRBD2
j_gene: TRBJ2-3
v_gene: TRBV7-6
abundance: .

CDR3nt: TGCGCCAGCAGTTTGACAGGAAAGAACACTGAAGCTTTCTTT
CDR3aa: CASSLTGKNTEAFF
d_gene: .
j_gene: TRBJ1-1
v_gene: TRBV10-1
abundance: .

CDR3nt: TGCGCCAGCAGCGAAACCGCTCAGGACACTGAAGCTTTCTTT
CDR3aa: CASSETAQDTEAFF
d_gene: .
j_gene: TRBJ1-1
v_gene: TRBV4-1
abundance: .

CDR3nt: TGTGCCAGCAGTTTACTCGAGGGCCCTAACTATGGCTACACCTTC
CDR3aa: CASSLLEGPNYGYTF
d_gene: .
j_gene: TRBJ1-2
v_gene: TRBV28
abundance: .

CDR3nt: TGTGCCTCCTCCCCACCAGTTTCTGAGGGCTACGAGCAGTACTTC
CDR3aa: CASSPPVSEGYEQYF
d_gene: .
j_gene: TRBJ2-7
v_gene: TRBV28
abundance: .

CDR3nt: TGTGCCAGCAGCCAACGGGACAGGGGGCCCTACAATGAGCAGTTCTTC
CDR3aa: CASSQRDRGPYNEQFF
d_gene: TRBD1
j_gene: TRBJ2-1
v_gene: TRBV14
abundance: .

CDR3nt: TGTGCCAGCAGCGCAGCTAAAACAGGGGGCTACTCTGGAAACACCATATATTTT
CDR3aa: CASSAAKTGGYSGNTIYF
d_gene: TRBD1
j_gene: TRBJ1-3
v_gene: TRBV9
abundance: .

CDR3nt: TGCGCCAGCAGCTTAGCCGGGACTTCAAACACCGGGGAGCTGTTTTTT
CDR3aa: CASSLAGTSNTGELFF
d_gene: .
j_gene: TRBJ2-2
v_gene: TRBV5-1
abundance: .

CDR3nt: TGCGCCAGCAGTCTTAAGGGGGGAAACACTGAAGCTTTCTTT
CDR3aa: CASSLKGGNTEAFF
d_gene: .
j_gene: TRBJ1-1
v_gene: TRBV23-1
abundance: .

CDR3nt: TGTGCCAGTAGACGGGGACTTCAGGGTGGCACCGGGGAGCTGTTTTTT
CDR3aa: CASRRGLQGGTGELFF
d_gene: .
j_gene: TRBJ2-2
v_gene: TRBV19
abundance: .